Each of the 3 T cell receptor beta chains below was sequenced from the same sample in a study of breast tumors, draining lymph nodes, adjacent tissues. Axillary draining lymph nodes of breast cancer patients supplied the node samples. TCRdb re-analysed the multiplex PCR reads in MiXCR, keeping a single row per CDR3 protein. The data hold 250,000 or so distinct CDR3 sequences, with 30% observed a single time. Sequencing input: axillary lymph node tissue. These receptor sequences come from a female donor with breast cancer. Some clones in this sample may be carry-over from other donors' samples.

This clonotype was picked up a small number of times. V gene TRBV6-2 or TRBV6-3 combines with J gene TRBJ2-3; D is perhaps TRBD2 (5 bases). CDR3 length: 13 residues. Germline loops: CDR1 MNHEY, CDR2 SVGEGT. Trimming took off 5 bases at V and 4 bases at J, with 10 bases between the two ends. The CDR3 nucleotides are TGTGCCAGCAGTCGGCCCGGGGCAGATACGCAGTATTTT. This encodes CASSRPGADTQYF.

This clonotype came up a few times. A read error may be the cause here, since a much bigger clone is one base away. V is TRBV20-1 and J is TRBJ2-3, with TRBD2 identical over 8 bases. The J segment lost 8 bases and the V segment lost 6 bases, leaving 13 bases of the junction unmatched. Germline V gives CDR1 DFQATT, CDR2 SNEGSKA (reference sequence). The CDR3 is 14 amino acids. The CDR3 sequence is CSALSGRAAATQYF. The CDR3 DNA is TGCAGTGCCCTCTCCGGGAGGGCCGCGGCTACGCAGTATTTT.

On this clonotype itself: This may be a read error, as it is one base from a much larger clone. The gene calls are TRBV7-9 and TRBJ2-3, with 8 positions matching TRBD1. CDR1 and CDR2 from the germline V gene are SEHNR and FQNEAQ (reference sequence). This CDR3 spans 17 amino acids. The DNA for the CDR3 is TGTGCCAGCAGCCCCGGACAGGGAGCGCCCGGCACAGATCCGCAGTATTTT. Amino acids: CASSPGQGAPGTDPQYF. The complete variable domain, with remaining parts taken from reference TRBV7-9 and TRBJ2-3, reads DTGVSQNPRHKITKRGQNVTFRCDPISEHNRLYWYRQTLGQGPEFLTYFQNEAQLEKSRLLSDRFSAERPKGSFSTLEIQRTEQGDSAMYLCASSPGQGAPGTDPQYFGPGTRLTVL.